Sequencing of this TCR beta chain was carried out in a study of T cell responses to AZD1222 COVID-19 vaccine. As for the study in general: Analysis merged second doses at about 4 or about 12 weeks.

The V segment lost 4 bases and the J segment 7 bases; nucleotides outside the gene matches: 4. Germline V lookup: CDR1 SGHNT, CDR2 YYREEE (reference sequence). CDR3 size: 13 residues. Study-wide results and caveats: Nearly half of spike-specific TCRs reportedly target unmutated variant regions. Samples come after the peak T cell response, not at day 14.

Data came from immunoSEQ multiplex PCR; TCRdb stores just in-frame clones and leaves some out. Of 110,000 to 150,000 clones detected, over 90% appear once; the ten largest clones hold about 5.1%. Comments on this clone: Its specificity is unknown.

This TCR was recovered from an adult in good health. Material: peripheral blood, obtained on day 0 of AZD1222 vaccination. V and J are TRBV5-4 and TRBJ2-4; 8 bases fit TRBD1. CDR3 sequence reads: CASSDQGANIQYF. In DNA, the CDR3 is TGTGCCAGCAGCGACCAGGGGGCGAACATTCAGTACTTC.